This T cell receptor (beta chain) was captured in a study of siplizumab effects on memory and regulatory T cells. Generated by immunoSEQ multiplex PCR, the TCRdb table keeps only in-frame clones and is missing some. The sample lists 85,000 to 130,000 clones; nearly 95% were seen once. From germline, CDR1 is MNHNY and CDR2 SVGAGI (reference sequence). Between the trimmed V and J ends, which lost 2 bases and 1 base, there was a span of 5 bases. The CDR3 is 13 amino acids. This chain connects TRBV6-6 to TRBJ1-1, with D maybe TRBD1 (5 bases). The sample was Tregs sorted from blood. This TCR derives from a human donor in good health. The DNA of the CDR3 is TGTGCCAGCAGTTACGGGGGGAACACTGAAGCTTTCTTT. Translation: CASSYGGNTEAFF.